Below are 17 T cell receptor beta chains sequenced from a single sample in a study of blood T cell repertoires in COVID-19. Assay used: immunoSEQ multiplex PCR; TCRdb lists only in-frame clones, some missing. In the table there are roughly 130,000 clones, approximately 80% of which are singletons. Sequenced material: peripheral blood. These receptors came from a woman of 80 years or more with acute or convalescent COVID-19.

V usage is TRBV10-3 and J usage is TRBJ1-3; 8 bases are a match to TRBD1. Unmatched junction bases numbered 5, after V lost 6 bases and J lost 4 bases. The CDR3 length is 14 residues. From germline, CDR1 is ENHRY and CDR2 SYGVKD. For the CDR3, the DNA is TGTGCCATCAGGACAGACAGGGGAGGAAACACCATATATTTT. Translated: CAIRTDRGGNTIYF.

V usage is TRBV7-9 and J usage is TRBJ1-1, with TRBD1 matching over 8 bases. Germline V gene sequence: CDR1 SEHNR, CDR2 FQNEAQ (reference sequence). This CDR3 comprises 15 residues. Losses at the gene ends were 5 bases for V and 3 bases for J; bases not matched to a gene: 8. CDR3 sequence: CASSPVRGRDTEAFF. The CDR3 DNA sequence: TGTGCCAGCAGCCCAGTCAGGGGGCGTGACACTGAAGCTTTCTTT.

The gene calls are TRBV13 and TRBJ2-5; D may be TRBD1 (5 bases). CDR1 PRHDT and CDR2 FYEKMQ come from the germline V gene (reference sequence). The CDR3 contains 13 residues. The V gene lost 2 bases and the J gene lost 2 bases, with 6 bases spanning the gap. The CDR3 region is CASSLQGQETQYF. The CDR3 DNA sequence: TGTGCCAGCAGCTTACAGGGACAAGAGACCCAGTACTTC.

The table lists this clone with many counts. The V call is TRBV9, the J call TRBJ1-5, with D perhaps matching TRBD1 (5 bases). Trimming removed 3 bases at V and 0 bases at J, with 10 bases between. CDR3 size: 15 residues. Per the germline V gene, CDR1 is SGDLS and CDR2 is YYNGEE. The CDR3 nucleotides are TGTGCCAGCAGCGAATCAGGGAATAGCAATCAGCCCCAGCATTTT. It specifies CASSESGNSNQPQHF.

Of note for this clone: In the same sample, other DNA sequences code for this CDR3. The chain uses TRBV5-1 and TRBJ1-1; TRBD1 agrees at 10 bases. CDR3 length: 14 residues. Trimming removed 2 bases from V and 3 bases from J; junction bases left unmatched: 1. Germline V lookup: CDR1 SGHRS, CDR2 YFSETQ. The CDR3 coding sequence is TGCGCCAGCAGCTTAGGGACAGGGGACACTGAAGCTTTCTTT. Translated: CASSLGTGDTEAFF.

This clone was counted ten times or more. The chain carries TRBV5-1 and TRBJ2-7; possibly TRBD2 for D (5 bases). The V end was cut by 4 bases, the J end by 8 bases, with 10 bases between. CDR3 length: 11 residues. Germline CDR1 and CDR2: SGHRS and YFSETQ. The CDR3 coding sequence is TGCGCCAGCAGCGAAGGACTGCAGCAGTACTTC. Amino acid sequence: CASSEGLQQYF.

This chain uses TRBV30 with TRBJ1-3; D is unclear. Germline CDR1 is GTSNPN and CDR2 is SVGIG (reference sequence). This CDR3 has 13 amino acids. This chain's CDR3 is CAWALGSGNTIYF. The CDR3 nucleotides read TGTGCTTGGGCTCTCGGCTCTGGAAACACCATATATTTT.

This clone was seen only once. This chain links TRBV19 with TRBJ1-1, with D perhaps matching TRBD1 (6 bases). Germline CDR1 and CDR2: LNHDA and SQIVND (reference sequence). Trimming cost V 2 bases and J 9 bases, with 16 bases left between them. This CDR3 has 14 residues. The CDR3 protein is CASSIPGAVSKAFF. As DNA, the CDR3 is TGTGCCAGTAGTATACCAGGGGCGGTGTCTAAAGCTTTCTTT.

The rearrangement links TRBV11-2 to TRBJ1-1; D may be TRBD1 (5 bases). Germline V gene data show CDR1 as SGHAT and CDR2 as FQNNGV. The germline V and J ends were trimmed by 5 bases and 7 bases, with 17 bases remaining between them. CDR3 size: 14 residues. CDR3 sequence (DNA): TGTGCCAGCAGCCCCCAGGGAGGAACAGGTGAAGCTTTCTTT. It translates to CASSPQGGTGEAFF.

V usage is TRBV4-3 and J usage is TRBJ1-1; 12 bases are a match to TRBD1. The germline V gene encodes CDR1 LGHNA and CDR2 YSLEER. The CDR3 extends over 17 amino acids. Germline trimming cut 4 bases from V and 1 base from J; bases unmatched to any gene: 7. DNA of the CDR3: TGCGCCAGCAGCCGAGGGACAGGGGGCGCTCAGAACACTGAAGCTTTCTTT. Translating it yields CASSRGTGGAQNTEAFF.

This chain joins TRBV6-5 and TRBJ1-2, with TRBD1 as a possible D gene (5 bases). V lost 5 bases and J 3 bases, leaving 13 bases between the germline ends. The CDR3 loop spans 14 amino acids. Germline V gene data show CDR1 as MNHEY and CDR2 as SVGAGI. The CDR3 loop is CASSRSREDYGYTF. The CDR3 DNA reads as TGTGCCAGCAGTCGCTCCAGGGAAGACTATGGCTACACCTTC.

The chain links TRBV5-6 to TRBJ1-2; tentatively, D is TRBD1 (6 bases). The CDR3 consists of 13 residues. Germline V CDR1 and CDR2: SGHDT, YYEEEE. Trimming stripped 0 bases from V and 7 bases from J, with 10 bases between. The CDR3 DNA reads as TGTGCCAGCAGCTTGGGCGGGGGCACTGGCTACACCTTC. Translated, it gives CASSLGGGTGYTF. The whole variable domain, remainder taken from reference TRBV5-6 and TRBJ1-2, is DAGVTQSPTHLIKTRGQQVTLRCSPKSGHDTVSWYQQALGQGPQFIFQYYEEEERQRGNFPDRFSGHQFPNYSSELNVNALLLGDSALYLCASSLGGGTGYTFGSGTRLTVV.

This sequence joins TRBV19 and TRBJ1-1, with D possibly matching TRBD1 (5 bases). The V gene lost 0 bases and the J gene lost 6 bases, with 14 bases spanning the gap. CDR3 size: 15 residues. Germline lookup yields CDR1 LNHDA and CDR2 SQIVND (reference sequence). CDR3 amino acids: CASSIDRRGPAEAFF. The CDR3 DNA is TGTGCCAGTAGTATAGATCGGCGGGGACCCGCTGAAGCTTTCTTT.

The rearrangement joins TRBV15 to TRBJ1-1, with D possibly TRBD1 on 5 matching bases. The CDR3 covers 16 residues. Germline V gives CDR1 LNHNV, CDR2 YYDKDF (reference sequence). Trimming left V 0 bases short and J 1 base short, with 12 bases between. As DNA, the CDR3 is TGTGCCACCAGCAGAGATCAGGGCAGCCGGAACACTGAAGCTTTCTTT. It is translated as CATSRDQGSRNTEAFF.

The V and J genes are TRBV5-8 and TRBJ2-2, with D possibly being TRBD2 (5 bases). The CDR3 sequence is 17 residues long. Germline assignment: CDR1 SGHTS and CDR2 YDEGEE. V gave up 4 bases and J gave up 0 bases, with 16 bases separating them. CDR3 region: CASSRVVGVPNTGELFF. In DNA form, the CDR3 reads TGTGCCAGCAGCCGGGTGGTCGGGGTTCCGAACACCGGGGAGCTGTTTTTT.

The chain is built from TRBV10-1 and TRBJ1-1; D remains ambiguous. The CDR3 extends over 14 amino acids. Germline CDR1 and CDR2: WNHNN and SYGVQD (reference sequence). V was cut by 3 bases and J by 1 base, with 9 bases left in between. The CDR3 reads CASSEAAGNTEAFF. The CDR3, as DNA: TGCGCCAGCAGTGAAGCGGCGGGGAACACTGAAGCTTTCTTT.

The rearrangement joins TRBV9 to TRBJ1-3; 10 bases are a match to TRBD1. V lost 3 bases, J lost 3 bases, and 12 bases stayed unmatched. The CDR3 loop spans 18 amino acids. Germline V gives CDR1 SGDLS, CDR2 YYNGEE. CDR3 residues: CASSAGTGARESGNTIYF. CDR3 DNA: TGTGCCAGCAGCGCCGGGACAGGGGCCCGGGAGAGTGGAAACACCATATATTTT.